These 14 T cell receptor beta chains were sequenced from one sample in a study of shared clonotypes between healthy human individuals. TCRdb's table, derived via immunoSEQ multiplex PCR, lists solely in-frame clones and lacks some. The profile shows roughly 1.4 million clones, approximately 98.5% of them singletons. The specimen was naive CD4+ T cells sorted from blood. Sample subset: CD45RA+ positively selected. The receptors derive from a man aged 30-40 years in good health.

The V and J genes are TRBV2 and TRBJ2-1; 9 bases map to TRBD2. The germline CDR1 and CDR2 sequences are SNHLY and FYNNEI. This CDR3 has 15 amino acids. Trimming removed 5 bases from V and 8 bases from J; junction bases left unmatched: 10. CDR3 sequence: CASSKTSGLLDEQFF. The CDR3 coding sequence is TGTGCCAGCAGTAAGACTAGCGGACTGTTGGATGAGCAGTTCTTC. The full variable domain, in which reference TRBV2 and TRBJ2-1 provide the parts outside the CDR3, is EPEVTQTPSHQVTQMGQEVILRCVPISNHLYFYWYRQILGQKVEFLVSFYNNEISEKSEIFDDQFSVERPDGSNFTLKIRSTKLEDSAMYFCASSKTSGLLDEQFFGPGTRLTVL.

The chain couples TRBV7-2 to TRBJ2-7; possible D gene TRBD1, 7 bases. Germline CDR1 SGHTA, CDR2 FQGNSA. V lost 5 bases and J 0 bases, leaving 20 bases between the germline ends. The CDR3 sequence is 17 residues long. CDR3 nucleotides: TGTGCCAGCAGCCACAGGGGAGGCGGGATGACCTCCTACGAGCAGTACTTC. Its protein product is CASSHRGGGMTSYEQYF.

V and J are TRBV5-3 and TRBJ2-2; maybe TRBD1 (5 bases). TRBV5-3 is classed as an ORF, of uncertain function. Trimming removed 0 bases at V and 5 bases at J, with 11 bases between. The CDR3 is 15 amino acids. The CDR3 nucleotides are TGTGCCAGAAGCTTGGGCGGACATGTAACCGGGGAGCTGTTTTTT. It translates to CARSLGGHVTGELFF.

The chain links TRBV21-1 to TRBJ2-7; the listed D gene, TRBD1, was not tested against the DNA. TRBV21-1 is recorded as a pseudogene. The CDR3 runs 15 residues. The chain's CDR3 is CASSKVITVSYEQYF. CDR3 sequence (DNA): TGTGCCAGCAGCAAAGTAATAACAGTCTCCTACGAGCAGTACTTC.

The chain is built from TRBV6-1 and TRBJ1-1, with 7 nucleotides matching TRBD1. CDR3 length equals 14 residues. Per the germline V gene, CDR1 is MNHNS and CDR2 is SASEGT. Trimming took 4 bases from V and 4 from J; bases not matched to a gene: 6. CDR3 nucleotide sequence: TGTGCCAGCAGTGGGTTATCAGGGGGCACTGAAGCTTTCTTT. The encoded protein is CASSGLSGGTEAFF.

Notes on this clone: Additional DNA sequences in this sample encode the identical CDR3. The gene calls are TRBV2 and TRBJ2-5, with D unclear. This CDR3 is 14 amino acids long. Germline V gene data show CDR1 as SNHLY and CDR2 as FYNNEI. The V gene lost 2 bases and the J gene lost 0 bases, with 7 bases spanning the gap. CDR3 residues: CASSERRYQETQYF. The CDR3 DNA reads TGTGCCAGCAGTGAACGCAGGTACCAAGAGACCCAGTACTTC.

The rearrangement uses TRBV19 and TRBJ2-5, with 7 nucleotides matching TRBD2. The V segment lost 1 base and the J segment 4 bases; nucleotides outside the gene matches: 6. The CDR3 sequence is 15 residues long. Germline V CDR1 and CDR2: LNHDA, SQIVND (reference sequence). The CDR3 bases are TGTGCCAGTAGTATAGGGGGAGGGCGACGAGAGACCCAGTACTTC. Translation: CASSIGGGRRETQYF.

The chain is built from TRBV28 and TRBJ2-7, with 11 bases aligning to TRBD2. Germline V gene sequence: CDR1 MDHEN, CDR2 SYDVKM. The CDR3 consists of 17 residues. The ends lost 3 bases at V and 0 bases at J; junction bases unmatched: 7. This CDR3 is CASSFSGTSGYSYEQYF. CDR3 DNA sequence: TGTGCCAGCAGTTTCTCCGGGACTAGCGGTTACTCCTACGAGCAGTACTTC.

The rearrangement links TRBV6-6 to TRBJ2-2; D remains ambiguous. Deletions cut 0 bases from V and 1 base from J, with 9 bases between. Germline CDR1 reads MNHNY; CDR2 reads SVGAGI (reference sequence). The CDR3 extends over 16 amino acids. The CDR3: CASSYSTSLNTGELFF. The CDR3 nucleotides read TGTGCCAGCAGTTACTCGACGTCCCTGAACACCGGGGAGCTGTTTTTT.

This sequence joins TRBV5-1 and TRBJ1-1, with D perhaps matching TRBD1 (5 bases). CDR1 and CDR2 (germline): SGHRS, YFSETQ. Trimming stripped 1 base from V and 0 bases from J, with 7 bases between. The CDR3 totals 14 residues. The CDR3 DNA follows: TGCGCCAGCAGCTTGTACAGGCTGAACACTGAAGCTTTCTTT. As protein: CASSLYRLNTEAFF. The variable domain in full, completed from reference TRBV5-1 and TRBJ1-1, reads KAGVTQTPRYLIKTRGQQVTLSCSPISGHRSVSWYQQTPGQGLQFLFEYFSETQRNKGNFPGRFSGRQFSNSRSEMNVSTLELGDSALYLCASSLYRLNTEAFFGQGTRLTVV.

J is TRBJ2-7 and V is TRBV27; D is ambiguous. With 8 bases removed from V and 1 base from J, the gap between germline ends came to 15 bases. The CDR3 is 14 residues long. Germline CDR1 is MNHEY and CDR2 is SMNVEV (reference sequence). The CDR3 DNA sequence: TGTGCCAGCGCGCGAACAGATGTGTCCTACGAGCAGTACTTC. Its protein product is CASARTDVSYEQYF.

J is TRBJ2-7 and V is TRBV6-1; 8 bases match TRBD1. Germline CDR1 reads MNHNS; CDR2 reads SASEGT. CDR3 length: 15 residues. The V gene end was trimmed by 6 bases and the J gene end by 2 bases; junction bases not matched to a gene: 9. CDR3 bases: TGTGCCAGCAGCGTAAGGACAGGGACCCCCTACGAGCAGTACTTC. It is translated as CASSVRTGTPYEQYF.

The V gene is TRBV29-1, the J gene TRBJ2-7; perhaps D is TRBD1 or TRBD2 (5 bases each). The germline CDR1 and CDR2 sequences are SQVTM and ANQGSEA. The length of the CDR3 is 14 residues. V gave up 4 bases and J gave up 0 bases, with 13 bases separating them. CDR3 sequence reads: CSVVGTPSSYEQYF. The CDR3 coding sequence is TGCAGCGTTGTGGGGACGCCGAGCTCCTACGAGCAGTACTTC.

The J gene is TRBJ1-1, the V gene TRBV6-5; tentative D call: TRBD1 (5 bases). This CDR3 has 13 amino acids. Trimming shortened V by 6 bases and J by 5 bases, and 13 bases separated the two germline ends. In germline, CDR1 is MNHEY, CDR2 SVGAGI. CDR3 amino acids: CASRETTGTEAFF. In nucleotides, the CDR3 is TGTGCCAGCAGAGAGACAACAGGTACTGAAGCTTTCTTT.